One and the same sample provided the 30 T cell receptor beta chains below, sequenced in a study of blood T cell repertoires in COVID-19. The assay was immunoSEQ multiplex PCR, and TCRdb's table has in-frame clones only and misses some. The sample has about 62,000 clones; about nine tenths are singletons. Sequencing was carried out using peripheral blood. The receptors shown here come from a woman of 80 years or more with acute or convalescent COVID-19.

The CDR3 DNA follows: TGTGCCAGCAGCCAAGGACAGGTTGAAGCTTTCTTT. Protein product: CASSQGQVEAFF. The chain recombines TRBV5-4 with TRBJ1-1; 7 bases are a match to TRBD1. CDR1 is SGHNT and CDR2 is YYREEE in the germline V gene (reference sequence). V shed 4 bases and J 7 bases; nucleotides not matched to a gene: 4. The CDR3 loop spans 12 amino acids.

V usage is TRBV19 and J usage is TRBJ1-5; D unresolved. The germline V gene has CDR1 LNHDA and CDR2 SQIVND (reference sequence). The CDR3 is 13 residues long. Trimming stripped 6 bases from V and 5 bases from J, with 11 bases between. CDR3 nucleotides: TGTGCCAGTAGATCCCTACCCGATCAGCCCCAGCATTTT. Its translation: CASRSLPDQPQHF. Together with reference TRBV19 and TRBJ1-5, the CDR3 gives the full variable domain: DGGITQSPKYLFRKEGQNVTLSCEQNLNHDAMYWYRQDPGQGLRLIYYSQIVNDFQKGDIAEGYSVSREKKESFPLTVTSAQKNPTAFYLCASRSLPDQPQHFGDGTRLSIL.

V gene TRBV2 combines with J gene TRBJ2-1, with TRBD1 as a possible D gene (5 bases). The CDR3 contains 13 residues. The V gene's germline CDR1 is SNHLY and CDR2 FYNNEI. The V end lost 6 bases, the J end lost 7 bases, and 13 bases lay between the germline ends. The CDR3, as DNA: TGTGCCAGCAGCACGACAGTAGGGAATGAGCAGTTCTTC. Residues: CASSTTVGNEQFF.

The gene calls are TRBV18 and TRBJ2-7, with TRBD1 matching 7 bases. Losses at the gene ends were 3 bases for V and 2 bases for J; bases not matched to a gene: 7. CDR1 is KGHSH, CDR2 LQKENI, per germline. The CDR3 is 15 amino acids. DNA of the CDR3: TGTGCCAGCTCACCGAGGGTAGGGGGCACCTACGAGCAGTACTTC. This gives the protein CASSPRVGGTYEQYF.

V usage is TRBV7-2 and J usage is TRBJ1-2, with TRBD1 matching over 7 bases. The CDR3 runs 17 residues. The V gene end was trimmed by 4 bases and the J gene end by 2 bases; junction bases not matched to a gene: 13. Germline loops: CDR1 SGHTA, CDR2 FQGNSA. The CDR3: CASSSSAIQGNNYGYTF. The CDR3 DNA follows: TGTGCCAGCAGCTCCTCGGCCATACAGGGGAACAACTATGGCTACACCTTC.

This clone was recorded once. The rearrangement links TRBV19 to TRBJ1-1, with TRBD1 matching 9 bases. Trimming cost V 7 bases and J 4 bases; bases outside gene matches: 10. Germline loops: CDR1 LNHDA, CDR2 SQIVND (reference sequence). The CDR3 has 15 residues. The CDR3 region is CASTPPDRGSTEAFF. The CDR3 bases are TGTGCCAGTACCCCCCCGGACAGGGGCTCCACTGAAGCTTTCTTT.

The chain employs TRBV12-3 or TRBV12-4 and TRBJ1-1; D not certain. The CDR3 is 12 residues long. Trimming stripped 6 bases from V and 4 bases from J, with 9 bases between. CDR3 nucleotide sequence: TGTGCCAGCAGCGGGTTGGGCACTGAAGCTTTCTTT. It codes for CASSGLGTEAFF.

This rearrangement joins TRBV19 to TRBJ1-5, with 8 nucleotides matching TRBD1. Trimming took 7 bases from V and 7 from J; bases not matched to a gene: 9. CDR1 is LNHDA, CDR2 SQIVND, per germline (reference sequence). The CDR3 is 14 residues long. DNA of the CDR3: TGTGCCAGTACTCAAACAGGGGGTCCCCAGCCCCAGCATTTT. As protein: CASTQTGGPQPQHF.

With regard to this clone: One end of the junction varies from germline; a read error may be responsible. The V and J genes are TRBV7-2 and TRBJ2-5; no clear D. CDR3 size: 13 residues. Germline lookup yields CDR1 SGHTA and CDR2 FQGNSA. CDR3 DNA: TGTGCCAGCAACTTATCAGGACAAGAGACCCAGTACTTC. It translates to CASNLSGQETQYF.

The CDR3 is CSVASPAGQPQHF. The CDR3 region has the DNA TGCAGCGTTGCTAGTCCAGCGGGTCAGCCCCAGCATTTT. The chain employs TRBV29-1 and TRBJ1-5; D remains ambiguous. V gave up 4 bases and J gave up 6 bases, with 13 bases separating them. From germline, CDR1 is SQVTM and CDR2 ANQGSEA. This CDR3 contains 13 residues.

With respect to this clone: One end of the junction does not line up with germline, which may come from a read error. The J gene is TRBJ2-1, the V gene TRBV7-8; 9 nucleotides align to TRBD1. CDR3 length: 12 residues. CDR1 and CDR2 (germline): SGHVS, FQNEAQ. This chain's CDR3 is CASSWETGGKVF. DNA of the CDR3: TGTGCCAGCAGCTGGGAAACAGGGGGCAAGGTCTTC.

The V and J genes are TRBV2 and TRBJ2-7; 11 nucleotides line up with TRBD1. The V gene's germline CDR1 is SNHLY and CDR2 FYNNEI. V lost 5 bases and J lost 3; bases outside the gene matches: 3. The CDR3 extends over 14 amino acids. DNA of the CDR3: TGTGCCAGCAGTTTGGGGACAGGGGGCTACGAGCAGTACTTC. It is translated as CASSLGTGGYEQYF. The full variable domain, completed using reference TRBV2 and TRBJ2-7, is EPEVTQTPSHQVTQMGQEVILRCVPISNHLYFYWYRQILGQKVEFLVSFYNNEISEKSEIFDDQFSVERPDGSNFTLKIRSTKLEDSAMYFCASSLGTGGYEQYFGPGTRLTVT.

V usage is TRBV11-2 and J usage is TRBJ1-6; D ambiguous. V gave up 4 bases and J gave up 6 bases, with 13 bases separating them. This CDR3 spans 15 amino acids. Germline assignment: CDR1 SGHAT and CDR2 FQNNGV. The chain's CDR3 is CASSSGGWSNSPLHF. The CDR3 DNA is TGTGCCAGCAGCTCAGGAGGGTGGTCTAATTCACCCCTCCACTTT.

This chain joins TRBV7-2 and TRBJ2-3, with D perhaps matching TRBD2 (5 bases). V was pared by 1 base and J by 2 bases, with 10 bases between. From germline, CDR1 is SGHTA and CDR2 FQGNSA. The CDR3 consists of 15 residues. CDR3 sequence: CASSLGGQLTDTQYF. The CDR3 coding sequence is TGTGCCAGCAGCTTAGGCGGGCAGCTCACAGATACGCAGTATTTT.

This clone was counted once. The CDR3 loop is CATTDERENSGANVLTF. DNA of the CDR3: TGTGCCACCACCGACGAGCGGGAAAACTCTGGGGCCAACGTCCTGACTTTC. The chain joins TRBV7-6 to TRBJ2-6; 7 nucleotides match TRBD2. The trim removed 10 bases at V and 0 bases at J, leaving 12 bases unmatched. The CDR3 consists of 17 residues. The germline gives CDR1 SGHVS, CDR2 FNYEAQ.

The chain links TRBV7-3 to TRBJ2-2; D perhaps matches TRBD2 (6 bases). CDR3 size: 16 residues. CDR1 is SGHTA and CDR2 is FQGTGA in the germline V gene. V lost 1 base and J 1 base, leaving 10 bases between the germline ends. The CDR3 bases are TGTGCCAGCAGCTTAAACGGGAGAAGGAACACCGGGGAGCTGTTTTTT. Residues: CASSLNGRRNTGELFF.

The sample holds a few counts of this clone. The J gene is TRBJ2-7, the V gene TRBV6-5; 9 bases map to TRBD1. CDR3 length: 14 amino acids. Germline V CDR1 and CDR2: MNHEY, SVGAGI. V lost 6 bases, J lost 5 bases, and 8 bases stayed unmatched. The CDR3 is CASSSRDRVNEQYF. The CDR3 DNA follows: TGTGCCAGCAGCAGTCGGGACAGGGTGAACGAGCAGTACTTC.

This chain connects TRBV6-5 to TRBJ2-7; D is perhaps TRBD2 (6 bases). The ends were cut back, 0 bases at V and 6 bases at J, with 12 bases in the middle. This CDR3 contains 14 residues. Germline V lookup: CDR1 MNHEY, CDR2 SVGAGI. CDR3 sequence: CASSYSPGESEQYF. CDR3 bases: TGTGCCAGCAGTTACTCGCCGGGAGAGAGCGAGCAGTACTTC.

The rearrangement links TRBV28 to TRBJ2-7, with D unresolved. Trimming pared 3 bases from V and 6 bases from J, leaving 12 bases between. Germline values: CDR1 MDHEN, CDR2 SYDVKM. The CDR3 length is 13 residues. This CDR3 reads CASSLPGFGEQYF. The CDR3 DNA follows: TGTGCCAGCAGTTTGCCCGGGTTTGGCGAGCAGTACTTC. The full variable domain, in which reference TRBV28 and TRBJ2-7 provide the parts outside the CDR3, is DVKVTQSSRYLVKRTGEKVFLECVQDMDHENMFWYRQDPGLGLRLIYFSYDVKMKEKGDIPEGYSVSREKKERFSLILESASTNQTSMYLCASSLPGFGEQYFGPGTRLTVT.

V gene TRBV30 combines with J gene TRBJ2-5, with D hard to call. CDR3 length: 13 residues. Between the trimmed V and J ends, which lost 6 bases and 0 bases, there was a span of 11 bases. Germline CDR1 GTSNPN, CDR2 SVGIG (reference sequence). DNA for the CDR3: TGTGCCTGCAATCGCTTAGACCAAGAGACCCAGTACTTC. It specifies CACNRLDQETQYF. Based on the CDR3 plus reference TRBV30 and TRBJ2-5, the full variable domain is SQTIHQWPATLVQPVGSPLSLECTVEGTSNPNLYWYRQAAGRGLQLLFYSVGIGQISSEVPQNLSASRPQDRQFILSSKKLLLSDSGFYLCACNRLDQETQYFGPGTRLLVL.

This clone was observed a single time. The chain is built from TRBV25-1 and TRBJ1-4, with D tentatively TRBD1 (6 bases). There are 14 residues in the CDR3. The V gene's germline CDR1 is MGHDK and CDR2 SYGVNS. The V and J ends lost 8 bases and 3 bases respectively, with 13 bases between them. The DNA for the CDR3 is TGTGCCAGCGCCCTAGGGGGACCTAATGAAAAACTGTTTTTT. Encoded protein: CASALGGPNEKLFF.

The genes are TRBV11-2 and TRBJ1-4; no definite D call. From germline, CDR1 is SGHAT and CDR2 FQNNGV. The CDR3 is made up of 14 amino acids. Trimming left V 1 base short and J 7 bases short, with 10 bases between. The CDR3 reads CASSLAHTGEKLFF. The CDR3 DNA follows: TGTGCCAGCAGCTTAGCCCACACGGGTGAAAAACTGTTTTTT.

The chain couples TRBV19 to TRBJ1-5; D gene unclear. The CDR3 covers 12 residues. V lost 5 bases to trimming and J lost 11 bases, with 13 bases between them. CDR1 and CDR2 (germline): LNHDA, SQIVND (reference sequence). The DNA for the CDR3 is TGTGCCAGTAGTCTGGGTTCAGCGGCCCAGCATTTT. It yields the protein CASSLGSAAQHF. Looking up the rest from reference TRBV19 and TRBJ1-5 gives the full variable domain: DGGITQSPKYLFRKEGQNVTLSCEQNLNHDAMYWYRQDPGQGLRLIYYSQIVNDFQKGDIAEGYSVSREKKESFPLTVTSAQKNPTAFYLCASSLGSAAQHFGDGTRLSIL.

The rearrangement links TRBV5-4 to TRBJ2-3; 9 nucleotides agree with TRBD2. The CDR3 is 15 amino acids. V trimming: 3 bases; J trimming: 4 bases; junction bases outside the gene matches: 6. Germline V CDR1 and CDR2: SGHNT, YYREEE (reference sequence). CDR3 DNA sequence: TGTGCCAGCAGCTATAGCGGGAGTAAGGCAGATACGCAGTATTTT. This codes for CASSYSGSKADTQYF.

The rearrangement joins TRBV28 to TRBJ1-5, with TRBD1 as a possible D gene (5 bases). Trimming removed 5 bases from V and 6 bases from J, with 17 bases in between. This CDR3 has 15 residues. In germline, CDR1 is MDHEN, CDR2 SYDVKM. The CDR3 DNA reads as TGTGCCAGCAGTCCCACCCCCAGGGAAGGTCAGCCCCAGCATTTT. Translating gives CASSPTPREGQPQHF. The full variable domain, rest sourced from reference TRBV28 and TRBJ1-5, is DVKVTQSSRYLVKRTGEKVFLECVQDMDHENMFWYRQDPGLGLRLIYFSYDVKMKEKGDIPEGYSVSREKKERFSLILESASTNQTSMYLCASSPTPREGQPQHFGDGTRLSIL.

This rearrangement joins TRBV10-3 to TRBJ1-1, with TRBD1 matching over 12 bases. Germline loops: CDR1 ENHRY, CDR2 SYGVKD. The CDR3 spans 18 residues. Trimming cost V 1 base and J 5 bases; bases outside gene matches: 11. CDR3 nucleotides: TGTGCCATCAGTGAGTTTCTGGGGACAGGGGGCGCCGGGACTGAAGCTTTCTTT. Translating it yields CAISEFLGTGGAGTEAFF.

The V gene is TRBV11-2, the J gene TRBJ2-1, with TRBD1 matching 7 bases. Per the germline V gene, CDR1 is SGHAT and CDR2 is FQNNGV. V shed 5 bases, J shed 12 bases, and the junction held 7 bases outside the gene matches. CDR3 length: 12 residues. The CDR3 sequence is CASSPGGSSQFF. CDR3 sequence (DNA): TGTGCCAGCAGCCCAGGGGGTAGTTCGCAGTTCTTC.

V and J are TRBV5-5 and TRBJ1-5; possible D gene TRBD1, 6 bases. The V end was cut by 0 bases, the J end by 9 bases, with 13 bases between. CDR3 length equals 14 residues. Per germline, CDR1 SGHKS and CDR2 YYEKEE (reference sequence). DNA of the CDR3: TGTGCCAGCAGCTTGGGTTACAGGGATCGGCCCCAGCATTTT. This gives the protein CASSLGYRDRPQHF.

This chain connects TRBV2 to TRBJ1-2; TRBD1 agrees at 7 bases. The J segment lost 3 bases and the V segment lost 5 bases, leaving 6 bases of the junction unmatched. CDR3 size: 14 residues. The germline CDR1 and CDR2 sequences are SNHLY and FYNNEI. The CDR3 nucleotides read TGTGCCAGCAGTTCGGCAGGGGGTTACTATGGCTACACCTTC. It codes for CASSSAGGYYGYTF.

V usage is TRBV7-5 and J usage is TRBJ2-7; the table's D gene call, TRBD2, was not cross checked with the DNA. TRBV7-5 counts as a pseudogene. This CDR3 comprises 13 residues. The CDR3: CVRPPADSYEQYF. CDR3 DNA: TGTGTCCGTCCTCCAGCGGACTCCTACGAGCAGTACTTC.